These 14 T cell receptor beta chains originate from one sample sequenced in a study of cytomegalovirus exposure and HLA in healthy donors. Use of 60 Vbeta and 13 Jbeta primers characterized the PCR. This table comes from immunoSEQ multiplex PCR, and its TCRdb copy is limited to in-frame clones, with some not included. The sample consists of under 200,000 clones, approximately 79% of them appearing once. Material for sequencing was PBMCs. These receptors were taken from a male donor in good health and CMV-seronegative.

This chain connects TRBV5-5 to TRBJ2-3; TRBD1 is a possible D gene (6 bases). V was shortened by 4 bases and J by 0 bases, with 12 bases between the two germline ends. The CDR3 is made up of 15 amino acids. Looked up from germline, CDR1 is SGHKS and CDR2 is YYEKEE (reference sequence). CDR3 loop: CASSKSGTSTDTQYF. The CDR3 DNA reads as TGTGCCAGCAGCAAATCCGGGACAAGCACAGATACGCAGTATTTT.

The genes are TRBV13 and TRBJ2-1; D is possibly TRBD1 (6 bases). CDR1 and CDR2 from the germline V gene are PRHDT and FYEKMQ (reference sequence). V lost 2 bases and J lost 0, with 8 bases in between. The CDR3 is made up of 15 amino acids. The CDR3 DNA follows: TGTGCCAGCAGCTTAAGGGGGAGCTCCTACAATGAGCAGTTCTTC. Protein product: CASSLRGSSYNEQFF.

The genes are TRBV30 and TRBJ2-3; the match to TRBD2 covers 10 bases. J was trimmed by 4 bases and V by 4 bases; bases with no gene match: 5. CDR3 size: 14 residues. The V gene's germline CDR1 is GTSNPN and CDR2 SVGIG (reference sequence). CDR3 DNA: TGTGCCTGGATAGAGGGACTAGCGTCAGATACGCAGTATTTT. It codes for CAWIEGLASDTQYF.

The chain is built from TRBV5-6 and TRBJ2-7; D possibly corresponds to TRBD1 (6 bases). Per germline, CDR1 SGHDT and CDR2 YYEEEE. The CDR3 spans 14 residues. The V end lost 2 bases, the J end lost 4 bases, and 13 bases lay between the germline ends. CDR3 region: CASSLYRAKYEQYF. The CDR3 DNA reads TGTGCCAGCAGCTTATACAGGGCCAAGTACGAGCAGTACTTC.

The rearrangement links TRBV28 to TRBJ1-6, with 7 bases that match TRBD1. The germline V gene encodes CDR1 MDHEN and CDR2 SYDVKM. This CDR3 comprises 15 residues. The V gene end was trimmed by 3 bases and the J gene end by 7 bases; junction bases not matched to a gene: 6. The CDR3 bases are TGTGCCAGCAGTTTTGGTGGGACAGTAAATTCACCCCTCCACTTT. Amino acid sequence: CASSFGGTVNSPLHF.

V usage is TRBV7-9 and J usage is TRBJ2-2; 8 positions match TRBD2. V trimming: 4 bases; J trimming: 7 bases; junction bases outside the gene matches: 5. Germline values: CDR1 SEHNR, CDR2 FQNEAQ (reference sequence). CDR3 length: 14 residues. The CDR3 sequence is CASSSGLDGGELFF. Here the CDR3 DNA reads TGTGCCAGCAGCTCGGGACTAGACGGCGGGGAGCTGTTTTTT.

This clone was seen a few times. The chain is built from TRBV13 and TRBJ2-2, with D possibly matching TRBD1 (6 bases). The V gene lost 6 bases and the J gene lost 6 bases, with 20 bases spanning the gap. The germline gives CDR1 PRHDT, CDR2 FYEKMQ (reference sequence). The CDR3 has 16 residues. The CDR3 is CASRPGAGVSAGELFF. CDR3 DNA sequence: TGTGCCAGCAGACCCGGGGCAGGGGTGTCCGCCGGGGAGCTGTTTTTT.

The genes are TRBV19 and TRBJ1-5, with 7 bases lining up with TRBD1. Trimming cost V 3 bases and J 6 bases; bases outside gene matches: 8. The CDR3 contains 15 residues. Looked up from germline, CDR1 is LNHDA and CDR2 is SQIVND (reference sequence). The chain's CDR3 is CASSINPGGSQPQHF. CDR3 bases: TGTGCCAGTAGTATTAATCCAGGGGGTAGTCAGCCCCAGCATTTT.

This chain connects TRBV18 to TRBJ1-1; 8 nucleotides line up with TRBD1. The germline V gene has CDR1 KGHSH and CDR2 LQKENI. Losses at the gene ends were 3 bases for V and 2 bases for J; bases not matched to a gene: 5. The CDR3 consists of 15 residues. The CDR3 nucleotides are TGTGCCAGCTCACCTTACGGACAGGGCAACACTGAAGCTTTCTTT. Its protein product is CASSPYGQGNTEAFF.

V gene TRBV29-1 combines with J gene TRBJ2-3; D may be TRBD1 (6 bases). Between the trimmed V and J ends, which lost 6 bases and 11 bases, there was a span of 12 bases. The CDR3 has 10 amino acids. Germline V CDR1 and CDR2: SQVTM, ANQGSEA. This CDR3 is CSVDSTGQYF. DNA for the CDR3: TGCAGCGTGGACAGTACTGGGCAGTATTTT.

CDR3 in DNA: TGTGCCAGCAGCCCACAAACAGGGGATTTTAATCAGCCCCAGCATTTT. This codes for CASSPQTGDFNQPQHF. The chain has TRBV7-2 and TRBJ1-5, with TRBD1 matching over 7 bases. The CDR3 extends over 16 amino acids. Germline V gene data show CDR1 as SGHTA and CDR2 as FQGNSA. Losses at the gene ends were 5 bases for V and 4 bases for J; bases not matched to a gene: 11. Combining the CDR3 with reference TRBV7-2 and TRBJ1-5 gives the whole variable domain GAGVSQSPSNKVTEKGKDVELRCDPISGHTALYWYRQSLGQGLEFLIYFQGNSAPDKSGLPSDRFSAERTGGSVSTLTIQRTQQEDSAVYLCASSPQTGDFNQPQHFGDGTRLSIL.

The J gene is TRBJ2-5, the V gene TRBV6-6, with TRBD2 matching 8 bases. Germline V gene sequence: CDR1 MNHNY, CDR2 SVGAGI (reference sequence). This CDR3 is 15 amino acids long. The trim removed 2 bases at V and 2 bases at J, leaving 4 bases unmatched. The CDR3 bases are TGTGCCAGCAGTTACGCGGGGGGCACTCAAGAGACCCAGTACTTC. It yields the protein CASSYAGGTQETQYF.

This clone was counted a few times. DNA for the CDR3: TGCGCCAGCAGCTTGGATAGCAGGGTCTGGGCTAATGAAAAACTGTTTTTT. This translates into CASSLDSRVWANEKLFF. V usage is TRBV5-1 and J usage is TRBJ1-4; tentative D call: TRBD1 (5 bases). Germline CDR1 is SGHRS and CDR2 is YFSETQ. V was trimmed by 0 bases and J by 3 bases, leaving 15 bases between them. CDR3 size: 17 residues.

This clone was detected only a few times. Other DNA sequences within the sample encode an identical CDR3. The chain links TRBV27 to TRBJ1-5, with a weak D call TRBD1 (6 bases). V was clipped by 6 bases and J by 0 bases, with 9 bases between them. The CDR3 totals 14 residues. Germline CDR1 and CDR2: MNHEY and SMNVEV (reference sequence). The CDR3 loop is CASSHRDSNQPQHF. CDR3 DNA: TGTGCCAGCAGCCACAGGGATAGCAATCAGCCCCAGCATTTT.